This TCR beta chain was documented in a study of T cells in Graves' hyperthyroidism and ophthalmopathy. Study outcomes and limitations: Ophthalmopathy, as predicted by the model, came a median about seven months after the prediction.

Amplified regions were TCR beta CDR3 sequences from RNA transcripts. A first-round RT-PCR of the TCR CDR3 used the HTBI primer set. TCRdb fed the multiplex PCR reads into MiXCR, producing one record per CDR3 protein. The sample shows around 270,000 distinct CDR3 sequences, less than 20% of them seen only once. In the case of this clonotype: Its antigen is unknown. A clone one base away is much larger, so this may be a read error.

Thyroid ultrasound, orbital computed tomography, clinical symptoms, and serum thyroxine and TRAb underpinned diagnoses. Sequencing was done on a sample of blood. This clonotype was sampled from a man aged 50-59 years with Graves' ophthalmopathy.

The CDR3 coding sequence is TGCGCCAGCAGCTTACCCAGACAGCGGGCCTACGAGCAGTACTTC. Translating gives CASSLPRQRAYEQYF. The J gene is TRBJ2-7, the V gene TRBV5-1, with D tentatively TRBD2 (6 bases). The germline CDR1 and CDR2 sequences are SGHRS and YFSETQ. V was cut by 2 bases and J by 2 bases, with 14 bases left in between. This CDR3 has 15 amino acids.